The 17 T cell receptor beta chains given below trace back to one sample, sequenced in a study of lymphopenia after photon versus proton radiotherapy. This table comes from immunoSEQ multiplex PCR, and its TCRdb copy is limited to in-frame clones, with some not included. The data show about 20,000 clones, 75% to 90% seen once. This specimen consisted of peripheral blood, obtained from a patient treated with proton-based radiotherapy. The receptors originated from a man in his sixties or seventies with pancreatic cancer.

The chain carries TRBV7-9 and TRBJ2-1; 12 positions match TRBD2. This CDR3 has 16 amino acids. Trimming took 5 bases from V and 8 from J; bases not matched to a gene: 10. Germline assignment: CDR1 SEHNR and CDR2 FQNEAQ (reference sequence). CDR3 DNA sequence: TGTGCCAGCAGCGCTAGGCGACTAGCGGGAGCCGATGAGCAGTTCTTC. Its protein product is CASSARRLAGADEQFF.

This rearrangement joins TRBV29-1 to TRBJ1-1; a possible D gene is TRBD1 (5 bases). The V gene's germline CDR1 is SQVTM and CDR2 ANQGSEA. CDR3 length: 14 residues. Trimming removed 6 bases at V and 1 base at J, with 15 bases between. In DNA, the CDR3 is TGCAGCGTCGCAAGGGGCCAGGGGAACACTGAAGCTTTCTTT. It is translated as CSVARGQGNTEAFF. The variable domain in full, with the rest retrieved from reference TRBV29-1 and TRBJ1-1, is SAVISQKPSRDICQRGTSLTIQCQVDSQVTMMFWYRQQPGQSLTLIATANQGSEATYESGFVIDKFPISRPNLTFSTLTVSNMSPEDSSIYLCSVARGQGNTEAFFGQGTRLTVV.

The V call is TRBV7-2, the J call TRBJ2-2; 8 bases line up with TRBD1. CDR3 length: 15 amino acids. Germline trimming cut 2 bases from V and 4 bases from J; bases unmatched to any gene: 3. Germline lookup yields CDR1 SGHTA and CDR2 FQGNSA. CDR3 sequence: CASSLSTGGTGELFF. The CDR3 coding sequence is TGTGCCAGCAGCTTAAGTACAGGGGGCACCGGGGAGCTGTTTTTT.

The chain is built from TRBV5-5 and TRBJ2-3, with 11 bases identical to TRBD2. Germline V gives CDR1 SGHKS, CDR2 YYEKEE (reference sequence). The CDR3 is 20 residues long. The trim removed 3 bases at V and 1 base at J, leaving 16 bases unmatched. The CDR3 protein is CASSSDRPGLAVWGTDTQYF. The CDR3, as DNA: TGTGCCAGCAGCTCCGACAGGCCGGGACTAGCGGTTTGGGGCACAGATACGCAGTATTTT.

The gene calls are TRBV5-8 and TRBJ2-3; D possibly corresponds to TRBD1 (5 bases). The V and J ends lost 1 base and 2 bases respectively, with 11 bases between them. Germline loops: CDR1 SGHTS, CDR2 YDEGEE. The CDR3 extends over 15 amino acids. The DNA of the CDR3 is TGTGCCAGCAGCTTGAAGGGGTTTAACACAGATACGCAGTATTTT. Protein product: CASSLKGFNTDTQYF. The entire variable domain, with the rest obtained from reference TRBV5-8 and TRBJ2-3, is as follows: EAGVTQSPTHLIKTRGQQATLRCSPISGHTSVYWYQQALGLGLQFLLWYDEGEERNRGNFPPRFSGRQFPNYSSELNVNALELEDSALYLCASSLKGFNTDTQYFGPGTRLTVL.

The chain links TRBV14 to TRBJ2-5; D is possibly TRBD2 (6 bases). The CDR3 has 17 amino acids. Between the trimmed V and J ends, which lost 0 bases and 2 bases, there was a span of 16 bases. In germline, CDR1 is SGHDN, CDR2 FVKESK. The CDR3 region is CASSQDRLLAAQETQYF. The CDR3 nucleotides read TGTGCCAGCAGCCAAGATCGGTTACTAGCAGCTCAAGAGACCCAGTACTTC. The entire variable domain, with the rest obtained from reference TRBV14 and TRBJ2-5, is as follows: EAGVTQFPSHSVIEKGQTVTLRCDPISGHDNLYWYRRVMGKEIKFLLHFVKESKQDESGMPNNRFLAERTGGTYSTLKVQPAELEDSGVYFCASSQDRLLAAQETQYFGPGTRLLVL.

The genes are TRBV19 and TRBJ2-4; D possibly corresponds to TRBD2 (5 bases). Germline CDR1 and CDR2: LNHDA and SQIVND (reference sequence). Trimming removed 5 bases from V and 1 base from J, with 9 bases in between. CDR3 length: 14 amino acids. The CDR3 sequence: CASSPRRAKNIQYF. In DNA form, the CDR3 reads TGTGCCAGTAGTCCCAGGAGGGCCAAAAACATTCAGTACTTC.

The rearrangement links TRBV5-4 to TRBJ2-4, with D uncertain. The CDR3 extends over 14 amino acids. V was clipped by 4 bases and J by 1 base, with 9 bases between them. The germline V gene encodes CDR1 SGHNT and CDR2 YYREEE (reference sequence). In DNA, the CDR3 is TGTGCCAGCAGCCCAGATGCCGCCAAAAACATTCAGTACTTC. The encoded protein is CASSPDAAKNIQYF.

V is TRBV25-1 and J is TRBJ1-2; D perhaps matches TRBD1 (5 bases). From germline, CDR1 is MGHDK and CDR2 SYGVNS. The CDR3 covers 15 residues. Trimming took off 1 base at V and 4 bases at J, with 13 bases between the two ends. The CDR3 nucleotides are TGTGCCAGCAGTGAATCCGTATCCGGGGGCTATGGCTACACCTTC. As protein: CASSESVSGGYGYTF.

This sequence joins TRBV5-1 and TRBJ1-1, with D unclear. V gave up 1 base and J gave up 1 base, with 5 bases separating them. CDR3 length: 13 residues. CDR1 SGHRS and CDR2 YFSETQ come from the germline V gene. The CDR3 coding sequence is TGCGCCAGCAGCTTGTTCCAGAACACTGAAGCTTTCTTT. Residues: CASSLFQNTEAFF.

Regarding this clone: Relative to the germline gene, one junction end is altered; a read error may explain this. The chain joins TRBV4-1 to TRBJ1-2; 8 bases are a match to TRBD1. This CDR3 is 13 amino acids long. Germline lookup yields CDR1 MGHRA and CDR2 YSYEKL. The CDR3 coding sequence is TGCGCCAGCAGCCAAGGGTGGACAGGGCCATGGGACTTC. Translating it yields CASSQGWTGPWDF.

The CDR3 sequence is CASSSASGANTGELFF. CDR3 nucleotide sequence: TGTGCCAGCAGCTCAGCTAGCGGGGCGAACACCGGGGAGCTGTTTTTT. The chain links TRBV11-1 to TRBJ2-2; 9 bases match TRBD2. CDR3 size: 16 residues. Germline trimming cut 4 bases from V and 0 bases from J; bases unmatched to any gene: 3. Germline CDR1 and CDR2: SGHAT and FQDESV (reference sequence). Complete variable domain (other parts from reference TRBV11-1 and TRBJ2-2): EAEVAQSPRYKITEKSQAVAFWCDPISGHATLYWYRQILGQGPELLVQFQDESVVDDSQLPKDRFSAERLKGVDSTLKIQPAELGDSAMYLCASSSASGANTGELFFGEGSRLTVL.

V and J are TRBV19 and TRBJ2-5; 8 nucleotides match TRBD1. The germline gives CDR1 LNHDA, CDR2 SQIVND (reference sequence). J gave up 4 bases and V 3 bases, and 4 bases lay outside the gene matches. The CDR3 is 14 amino acids. CDR3 DNA sequence: TGTGCCAGTAGTATGGGACAGGCGCTAGAGACCCAGTACTTC. Amino acid sequence: CASSMGQALETQYF.

CDR3: CASSEAGHLNEKLFF. As DNA, the CDR3 is TGTGCCAGCAGTGAGGCGGGACATCTTAATGAAAAACTGTTTTTT. The gene calls are TRBV6-1 and TRBJ1-4, with D maybe TRBD1 (6 bases). The CDR3 is made up of 15 amino acids. V lost 3 bases to trimming and J lost 4 bases, with 12 bases between them. Germline loops: CDR1 MNHNS, CDR2 SASEGT.

J is TRBJ2-1 and V is TRBV10-1, with 11 nucleotides matching TRBD2. V trimming: 6 bases; J trimming: 6 bases; junction bases outside the gene matches: 7. Germline CDR1 reads WNHNN; CDR2 reads SYGVQD (reference sequence). The CDR3 runs to 15 residues. Written as DNA, the CDR3 is TGCGCCAGCAGCAAACTAGCGGGAGTGCCCAATGAGCAGTTCTTC. Translated: CASSKLAGVPNEQFF.

J is TRBJ2-2 and V is TRBV5-5, with TRBD2 matching over 8 bases. The germline gives CDR1 SGHKS, CDR2 YYEKEE (reference sequence). V lost 0 bases, J lost 6 bases, and 10 bases stayed unmatched. The CDR3 covers 17 residues. CDR3 in DNA: TGTGCCAGCAGCTTGGTCTCTAGTAGCGGGAAATCCGGGGAGCTGTTTTTT. Protein sequence: CASSLVSSSGKSGELFF.

This chain joins TRBV7-2 and TRBJ2-5; 9 nucleotides align to TRBD2. The V and J ends lost 0 bases and 1 base, in that order; junction bases with no gene match: 3. The germline V gene has CDR1 SGHTA and CDR2 FQGNSA. The CDR3 runs 16 residues. The CDR3 loop is CASSLAAGGFQETQYF. CDR3 in DNA: TGTGCCAGCAGCTTAGCCGCGGGAGGGTTCCAAGAGACCCAGTACTTC.